The present T cell receptor (beta chain) was sequenced within a study of radiation and T cells in renal cell carcinoma. Method: immunoSEQ multiplex PCR; TCRdb's copy keeps in-frame clones and lacks some. This sample yields 18,000 or so clones, of which about three fifths are seen a single time; approximately 30% belongs to the top ten. This sample's treatment: treatment-naive control, cytoreductive nephrectomy. The V end was cut by 6 bases, the J end by 6 bases, with 14 bases between. Germline values: CDR1 MNHEY, CDR2 SVGAGI. The CDR3 runs 13 residues. The rearrangement joins TRBV6-5 to TRBJ1-2, with D tentatively TRBD1 (6 bases). The sample consisted of tumor tissue, taken from a patient whose treatment was nephrectomy without radiotherapy. The origin of this receptor is a man between 45 and 60 years old with renal cell carcinoma. CDR3 sequence: CASRDGQRNGYTF. CDR3 bases: TGTGCCAGCAGGGACGGACAGAGAAATGGCTACACCTTC.